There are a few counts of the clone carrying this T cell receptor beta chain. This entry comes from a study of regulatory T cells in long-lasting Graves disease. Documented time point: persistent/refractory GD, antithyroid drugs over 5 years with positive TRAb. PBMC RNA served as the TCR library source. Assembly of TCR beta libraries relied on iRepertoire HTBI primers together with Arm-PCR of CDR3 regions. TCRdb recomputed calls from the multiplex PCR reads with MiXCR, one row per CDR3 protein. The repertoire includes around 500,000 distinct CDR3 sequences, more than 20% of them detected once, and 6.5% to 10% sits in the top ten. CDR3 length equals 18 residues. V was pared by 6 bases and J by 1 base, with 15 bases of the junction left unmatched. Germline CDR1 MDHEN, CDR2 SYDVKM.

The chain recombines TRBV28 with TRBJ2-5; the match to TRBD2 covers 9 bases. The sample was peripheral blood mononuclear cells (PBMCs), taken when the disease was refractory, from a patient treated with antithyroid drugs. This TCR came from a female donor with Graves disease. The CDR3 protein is CASSPGRQREVSQETQYF. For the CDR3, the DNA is TGTGCCAGCAGCCCCGGACGACAGCGGGAGGTCTCCCAAGAGACCCAGTACTTC.